Following are 13 T cell receptor beta chains from one sample sequenced in a study of blood T cells in healthy people across ages. The second PCR ran about 6 to 11 cycles with a sample-barcoded 5' primer and J-beta primers. Using its own MiXCR run on the 5' RACE reads, TCRdb lists one record per CDR3 protein. The sample lists about 640,000 distinct CDR3 sequences; around three fifths were seen once. The sequenced sample was blood. The source of these receptors is a man in his 60s in good health.

V gene TRBV27 combines with J gene TRBJ1-1, with TRBD1 matching 8 bases. Germline loops: CDR1 MNHEY, CDR2 SMNVEV (reference sequence). This CDR3 contains 14 residues. The junction had 6 bases not matched to a gene; V was cut back by 5 bases and J by 4 bases. The chain's CDR3 is CASSPQGGSTEAFF. CDR3 bases: TGTGCCAGCAGTCCACAGGGGGGGAGCACTGAAGCTTTCTTT.

The chain links TRBV7-2 to TRBJ2-3; D is perhaps TRBD1 or TRBD2 (7 bases each). CDR3 length: 15 amino acids. V was cut by 5 bases and J by 4 bases, with 16 bases left in between. The germline V gene has CDR1 SGHTA and CDR2 FQGNSA. CDR3 DNA: TGTGCCAGCAGCCCCGAGACAGGGAGGGCAGATACGCAGTATTTT. Translating it yields CASSPETGRADTQYF. Using reference TRBV7-2 and TRBJ2-3 for the parts outside the CDR3, the full variable domain is GAGVSQSPSNKVTEKGKDVELRCDPISGHTALYWYRQSLGQGLEFLIYFQGNSAPDKSGLPSDRFSAERTGGSVSTLTIQRTQQEDSAVYLCASSPETGRADTQYFGPGTRLTVL.

This clonotype occurred a few times. J is TRBJ2-5 and V is TRBV12-5; TRBD1 agrees at 10 bases. Near its end, the DNA agrees better with TRBJ2-7, so the J call may be wrong. The CDR3 runs to 14 residues. Germline assignment: CDR1 LGHNT and CDR2 FRNRAP. Here the CDR3 DNA reads TGTGCTAGTGGTTTGCGACAGGGGGCTTCCGAGCAGTACTTC. This sequence encodes CASGLRQGASEQYF.

The chain has TRBV29-1 and TRBJ1-4, with D tentatively TRBD1 (5 bases). Germline V CDR1 and CDR2: SQVTM, ANQGSEA. Trimming removed 4 bases from V and 1 base from J, with 10 bases in between. The CDR3 loop spans 14 amino acids. The CDR3 is CSVGVGGTNEKLFF. The CDR3 DNA reads as TGCAGCGTTGGGGTTGGGGGAACTAATGAAAAACTGTTTTTT.

This clonotype was counted a single time. The J gene is TRBJ2-7, the V gene TRBV20-1; no firm D call. Per germline, CDR1 DFQATT and CDR2 SNEGSKA (reference sequence). Trimming took off 3 bases at V and 6 bases at J, with 12 bases between the two ends. The length of the CDR3 is 12 residues. This CDR3 reads CSASNPGPEQYF. The CDR3 DNA follows: TGCAGTGCTAGTAACCCCGGACCCGAGCAGTACTTC.

This clonotype was seen a handful of times. The genes are TRBV20-1 and TRBJ2-7, with D perhaps matching TRBD1 (6 bases). CDR1 and CDR2 (germline): DFQATT, SNEGSKA (reference sequence). V was pared by 0 bases and J by 1 base, with 13 bases between. This CDR3 region has 15 residues. CDR3 residues: CSARDSQRGSYEQYF. DNA for the CDR3: TGCAGTGCTAGAGATTCCCAAAGGGGGTCCTACGAGCAGTACTTC.

This clonotype was seen a few times. The J gene is TRBJ2-5, the V gene TRBV20-1; 7 nucleotides align to TRBD2. This CDR3 is 17 amino acids long. Unmatched junction bases numbered 17, after V lost 6 bases and J lost 1 base. CDR1 and CDR2 from the germline V gene are DFQATT and SNEGSKA (reference sequence). The CDR3 protein is CSAAVRTGLRLQETQYF. CDR3 nucleotide sequence: TGCAGTGCCGCCGTCCGAACGGGACTACGCCTCCAAGAGACCCAGTACTTC.

The genes are TRBV5-1 and TRBJ2-2; D possibly corresponds to TRBD2 (6 bases). Per the germline V gene, CDR1 is SGHRS and CDR2 is YFSETQ. This CDR3 comprises 16 residues. Trimming stripped 0 bases from V and 4 bases from J, with 13 bases between. This chain's CDR3 is CASSLGGARGTGELFF. The CDR3 coding sequence is TGCGCCAGCAGCTTGGGCGGGGCTCGCGGCACCGGGGAGCTGTTTTTT.

The rearrangement joins TRBV20-1 to TRBJ1-2; D not certain. Germline assignment: CDR1 DFQATT and CDR2 SNEGSKA (reference sequence). Trimming took 1 base from V and 4 from J, leaving 4 bases between them. This CDR3 has 11 residues. CDR3: CSARVAYGYTF. CDR3 in DNA: TGCAGTGCTAGAGTAGCCTATGGCTACACCTTC.

In this sample, this clonotype turned up a few times. The V gene is TRBV7-8, the J gene TRBJ2-6, with TRBD1 identical over 10 bases. V gave up 1 base and J gave up 2 bases; unmatched junction bases: 5. This CDR3 comprises 18 residues. Germline V gene sequence: CDR1 SGHVS, CDR2 FQNEAQ. Written as DNA, the CDR3 is TGTGCCAGCAGCTTAGGACAGGGGGCTCCGACTGGGGCCAACGTCCTGACTTTC. Protein: CASSLGQGAPTGANVLTF.

The V gene is TRBV6-1, the J gene TRBJ2-5; D remains ambiguous. CDR3 length equals 14 residues. V gave up 3 bases and J gave up 5 bases, with 13 bases separating them. CDR1 and CDR2 from the germline V gene are MNHNS and SASEGT. CDR3 region: CASSEPPSRETQYF. The CDR3 DNA sequence: TGTGCCAGCAGTGAGCCCCCCTCTAGGGAGACCCAGTACTTC.

This chain's CDR3 is CASSLSEGWSPLHF. CDR3 sequence (DNA): TGTGCCAGCAGCTTATCTGAGGGTTGGTCACCCCTCCACTTT. V gene TRBV7-9 combines with J gene TRBJ1-6; no firm D call. The CDR3 runs 14 residues. V lost 2 bases and J lost 10, with 12 bases in between. Germline CDR1 SEHNR, CDR2 FQNEAQ (reference sequence).

V and J are TRBV5-6 and TRBJ2-4, with 11 bases that match TRBD1. The CDR3 sequence is 15 residues long. The V segment lost 1 base and the J segment 8 bases; nucleotides outside the gene matches: 5. Germline loops: CDR1 SGHDT, CDR2 YYEEEE. This chain's CDR3 is CASSLTGQGGDIQYF. The CDR3, as DNA: TGTGCCAGCAGCTTGACGGGACAGGGGGGAGACATTCAGTACTTC.